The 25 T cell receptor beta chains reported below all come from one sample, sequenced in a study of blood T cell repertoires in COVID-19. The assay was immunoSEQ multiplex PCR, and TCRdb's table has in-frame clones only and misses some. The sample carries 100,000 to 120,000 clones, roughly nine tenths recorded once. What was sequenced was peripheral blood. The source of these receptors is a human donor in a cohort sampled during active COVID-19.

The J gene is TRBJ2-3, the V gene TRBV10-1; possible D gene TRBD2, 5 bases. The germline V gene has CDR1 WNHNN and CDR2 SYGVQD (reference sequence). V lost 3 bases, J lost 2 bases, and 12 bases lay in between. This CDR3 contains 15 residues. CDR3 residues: CASSDSGSFTDTQYF. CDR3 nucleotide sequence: TGCGCCAGCAGTGACTCGGGAAGCTTCACAGATACGCAGTATTTT.

CDR3 in amino acids: CASGHHDAYEQYF. CDR3 nucleotide sequence: TGCGCCAGCGGACACCATGATGCCTACGAGCAGTACTTC. The chain couples TRBV5-1 to TRBJ2-7; a weak D match, TRBD1 (5 bases). The CDR3 is 13 residues long. The V and J ends lost 7 bases and 2 bases respectively, with 13 bases between them. CDR1 and CDR2 from the germline V gene are SGHRS and YFSETQ.

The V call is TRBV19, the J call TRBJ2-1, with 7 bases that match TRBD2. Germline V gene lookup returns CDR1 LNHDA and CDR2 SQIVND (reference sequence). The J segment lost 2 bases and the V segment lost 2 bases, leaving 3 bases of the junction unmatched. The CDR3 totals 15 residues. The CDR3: CASSIRGGAYNEQFF. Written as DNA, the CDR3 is TGTGCCAGTAGTATACGTGGGGGGGCCTACAATGAGCAGTTCTTC.

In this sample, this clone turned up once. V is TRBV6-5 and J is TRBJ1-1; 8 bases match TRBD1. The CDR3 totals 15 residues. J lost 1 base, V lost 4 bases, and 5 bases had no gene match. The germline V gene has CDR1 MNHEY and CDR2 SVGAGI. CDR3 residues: CASSSTGAQNTEAFF. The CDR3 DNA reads TGTGCCAGCAGTTCGACAGGGGCCCAGAACACTGAAGCTTTCTTT.

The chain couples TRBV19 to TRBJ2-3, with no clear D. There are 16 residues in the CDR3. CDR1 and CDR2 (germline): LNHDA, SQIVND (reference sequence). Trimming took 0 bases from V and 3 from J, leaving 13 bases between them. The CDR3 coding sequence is TGTGCCAGTAGTATAGATCCTCACGGTCGTACAGATACGCAGTATTTT. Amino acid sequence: CASSIDPHGRTDTQYF.

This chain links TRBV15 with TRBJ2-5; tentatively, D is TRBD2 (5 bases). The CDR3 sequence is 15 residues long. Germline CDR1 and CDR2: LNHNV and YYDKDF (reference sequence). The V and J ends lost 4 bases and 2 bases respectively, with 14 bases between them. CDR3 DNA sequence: TGTGCCACCAGCAACCCAGCGGCCTTTCAAGAGACCCAGTACTTC. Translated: CATSNPAAFQETQYF.

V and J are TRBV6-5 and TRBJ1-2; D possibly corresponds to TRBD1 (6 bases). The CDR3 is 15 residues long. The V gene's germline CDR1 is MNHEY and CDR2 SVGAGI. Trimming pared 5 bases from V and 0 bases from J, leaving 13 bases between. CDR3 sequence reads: CASSKQGLANYGYTF. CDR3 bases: TGTGCCAGCAGTAAACAGGGCTTGGCTAACTATGGCTACACCTTC.

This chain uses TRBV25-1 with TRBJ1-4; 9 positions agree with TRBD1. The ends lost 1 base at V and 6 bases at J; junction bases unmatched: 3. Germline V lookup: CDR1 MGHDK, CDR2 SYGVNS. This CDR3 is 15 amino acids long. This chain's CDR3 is CASSESGQGDEKLFF. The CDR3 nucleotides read TGTGCCAGCAGTGAATCGGGACAGGGAGATGAAAAACTGTTTTTT. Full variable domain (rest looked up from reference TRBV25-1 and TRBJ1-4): EADIYQTPRYLVIGTGKKITLECSQTMGHDKMYWYQQDPGMELHLIHYSYGVNSTEKGDLSSESTVSRIRTEHFPLTLESARPSHTSQYLCASSESGQGDEKLFFGSGTQLSVL.

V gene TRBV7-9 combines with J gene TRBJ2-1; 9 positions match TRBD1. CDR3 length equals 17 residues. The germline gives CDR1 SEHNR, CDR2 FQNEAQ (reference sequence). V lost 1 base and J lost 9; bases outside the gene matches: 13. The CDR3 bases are TGTGCCAGCAGCTTAGTCTTCCGCCGGGACAGGGACGGTGAGCAGTTCTTC. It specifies CASSLVFRRDRDGEQFF.

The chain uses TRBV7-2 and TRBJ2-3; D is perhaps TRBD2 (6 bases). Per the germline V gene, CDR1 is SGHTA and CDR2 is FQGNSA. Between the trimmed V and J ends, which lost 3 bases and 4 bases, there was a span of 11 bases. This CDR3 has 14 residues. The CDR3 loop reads CASSLEGRSDTQYF. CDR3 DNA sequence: TGTGCCAGCAGCTTGGAGGGGAGATCAGATACGCAGTATTTT.

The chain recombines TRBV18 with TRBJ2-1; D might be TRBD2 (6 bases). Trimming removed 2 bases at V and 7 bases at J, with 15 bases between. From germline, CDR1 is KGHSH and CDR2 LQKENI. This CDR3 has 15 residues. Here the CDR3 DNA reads TGTGCCAGCTCACCAGCATCGGCGGGATTGAATGAGCAGTTCTTC. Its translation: CASSPASAGLNEQFF.

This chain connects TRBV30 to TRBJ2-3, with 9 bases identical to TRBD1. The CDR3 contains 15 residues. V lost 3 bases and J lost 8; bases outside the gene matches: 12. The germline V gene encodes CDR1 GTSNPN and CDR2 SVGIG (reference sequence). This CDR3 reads CAWSLTGGKSGTQYF. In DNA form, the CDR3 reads TGTGCCTGGAGCCTCACAGGGGGCAAGAGCGGTACGCAGTATTTT.

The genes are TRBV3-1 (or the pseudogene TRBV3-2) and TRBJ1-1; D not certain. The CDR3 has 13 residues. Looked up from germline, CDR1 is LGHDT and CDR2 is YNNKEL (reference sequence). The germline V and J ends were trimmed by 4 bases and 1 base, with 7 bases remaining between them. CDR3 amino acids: CASSPPWNTEAFF. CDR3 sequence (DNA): TGTGCCAGCAGCCCTCCGTGGAACACTGAAGCTTTCTTT.

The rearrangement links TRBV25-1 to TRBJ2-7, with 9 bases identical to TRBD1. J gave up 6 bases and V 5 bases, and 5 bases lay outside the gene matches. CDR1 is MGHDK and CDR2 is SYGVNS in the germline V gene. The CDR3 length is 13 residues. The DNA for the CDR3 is TGTGCCAGCAGTATCGTGACAGGGGGCGAGCAGTACTTC. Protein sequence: CASSIVTGGEQYF.

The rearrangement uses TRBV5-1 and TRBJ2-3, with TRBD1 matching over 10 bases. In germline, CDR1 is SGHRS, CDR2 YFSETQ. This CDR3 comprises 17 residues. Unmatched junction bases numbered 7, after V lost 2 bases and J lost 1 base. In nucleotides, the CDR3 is TGCGCCAGCAGCTTTGGTTATGGGACAGGGGGCACAGATACGCAGTATTTT. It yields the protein CASSFGYGTGGTDTQYF.

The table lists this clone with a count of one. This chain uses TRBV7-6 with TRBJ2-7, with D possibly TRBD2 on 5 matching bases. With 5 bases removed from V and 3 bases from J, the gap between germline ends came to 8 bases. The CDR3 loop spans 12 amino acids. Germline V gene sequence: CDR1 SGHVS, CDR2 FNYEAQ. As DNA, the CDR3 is TGTGCCAGCAGCAACCGGGGCTACGAGCAGTACTTC. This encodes CASSNRGYEQYF.

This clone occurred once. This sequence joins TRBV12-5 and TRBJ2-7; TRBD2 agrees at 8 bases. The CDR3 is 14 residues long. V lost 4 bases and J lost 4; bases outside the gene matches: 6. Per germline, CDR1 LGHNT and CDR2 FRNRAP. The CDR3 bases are TGTGCTAGTGGTTCCCGGGAGGGGTGGTACGAGCAGTACTTC. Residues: CASGSREGWYEQYF.

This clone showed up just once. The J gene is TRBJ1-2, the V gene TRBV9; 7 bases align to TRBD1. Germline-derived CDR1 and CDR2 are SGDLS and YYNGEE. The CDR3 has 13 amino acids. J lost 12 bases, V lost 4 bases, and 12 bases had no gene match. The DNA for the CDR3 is TGTGCCAGCAGCCCACAAACAGGGGTGATCGACACCTTC. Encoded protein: CASSPQTGVIDTF.

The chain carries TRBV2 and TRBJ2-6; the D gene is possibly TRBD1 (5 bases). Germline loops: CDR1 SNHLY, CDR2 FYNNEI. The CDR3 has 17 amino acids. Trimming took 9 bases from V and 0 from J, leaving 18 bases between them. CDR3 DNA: TGTGCCAGTAAGAAGAGACAGATGGACTCTGGGGCCAACGTCCTGACTTTC. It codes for CASKKRQMDSGANVLTF.

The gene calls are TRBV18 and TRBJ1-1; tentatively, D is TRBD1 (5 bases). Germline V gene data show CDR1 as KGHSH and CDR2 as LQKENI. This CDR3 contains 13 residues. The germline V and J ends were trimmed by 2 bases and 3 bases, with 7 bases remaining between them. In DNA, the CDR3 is TGTGCCAGCTCACCAGGCAGGGACACTGAAGCTTTCTTT. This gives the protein CASSPGRDTEAFF.

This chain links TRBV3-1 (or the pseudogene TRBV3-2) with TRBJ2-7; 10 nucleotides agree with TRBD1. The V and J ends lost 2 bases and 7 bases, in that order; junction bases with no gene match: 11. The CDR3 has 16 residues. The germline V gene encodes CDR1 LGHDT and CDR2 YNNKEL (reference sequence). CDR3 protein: CASSQFLTGGREEQYF. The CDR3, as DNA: TGTGCCAGCAGCCAATTCCTGACAGGGGGCCGAGAGGAGCAGTACTTC.

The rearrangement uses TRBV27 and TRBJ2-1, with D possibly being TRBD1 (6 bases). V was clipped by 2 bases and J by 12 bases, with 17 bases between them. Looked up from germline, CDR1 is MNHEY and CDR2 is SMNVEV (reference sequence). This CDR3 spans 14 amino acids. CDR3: CASSLQGPPPGQFF. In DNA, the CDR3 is TGTGCCAGCAGTTTACAGGGGCCTCCCCCAGGGCAGTTCTTC.

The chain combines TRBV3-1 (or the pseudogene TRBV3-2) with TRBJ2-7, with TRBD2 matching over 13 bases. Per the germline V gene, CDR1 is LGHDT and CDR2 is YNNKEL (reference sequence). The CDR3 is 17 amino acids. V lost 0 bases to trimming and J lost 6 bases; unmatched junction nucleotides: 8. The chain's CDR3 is CASSQDLLAGGPCEQYF. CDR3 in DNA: TGTGCCAGCAGCCAAGATTTACTAGCGGGAGGGCCTTGCGAGCAGTACTTC.

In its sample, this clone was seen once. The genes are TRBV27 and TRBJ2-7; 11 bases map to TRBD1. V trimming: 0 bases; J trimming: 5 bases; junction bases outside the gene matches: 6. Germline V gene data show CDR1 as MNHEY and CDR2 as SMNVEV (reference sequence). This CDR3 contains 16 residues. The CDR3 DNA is TGTGCCAGCAGTTTATCCAGGACAGGGGGCTTTCACGAGCAGTACTTC. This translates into CASSLSRTGGFHEQYF.

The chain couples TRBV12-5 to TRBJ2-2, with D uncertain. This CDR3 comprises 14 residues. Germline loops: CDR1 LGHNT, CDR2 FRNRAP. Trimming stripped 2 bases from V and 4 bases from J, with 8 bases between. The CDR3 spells CASGLNSFTGELFF. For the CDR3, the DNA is TGTGCTAGTGGTTTGAACAGCTTCACCGGGGAGCTGTTTTTT. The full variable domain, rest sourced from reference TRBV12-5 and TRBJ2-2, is DARVTQTPRHKVTEMGQEVTMRCQPILGHNTVFWYRQTMMQGLELLAYFRNRAPLDDSGMPKDRFSAEMPDATLATLKIQPSEPRDSAVYFCASGLNSFTGELFFGEGSRLTVL.